Each of the 9 T cell receptor beta chains below was sequenced from the same sample in a study of blood T cell repertoires in COVID-19. The method was immunoSEQ multiplex PCR; TCRdb's version includes in-frame clones alone and lacks a portion of them. Of around 250,000 clones listed, 85% to 90% are singletons. Sample: PBMCs or T cells enriched from blood (not recorded which). The receptor set was obtained from a woman aged 45-60 years who had recovered from COVID-19.

V gene TRBV5-4 combines with J gene TRBJ2-2; 9 nucleotides agree with TRBD1. V lost 4 bases to trimming and J lost 4 bases; unmatched junction nucleotides: 14. CDR1 is SGHNT and CDR2 is YYREEE in the germline V gene (reference sequence). This CDR3 comprises 18 residues. This CDR3 is CASSAQQGALVGTGELFF. In nucleotides, the CDR3 is TGTGCCAGCAGCGCTCAACAGGGGGCTCTCGTCGGCACCGGGGAGCTGTTTTTT.

The chain couples TRBV5-1 to TRBJ2-3, with D possibly being TRBD1 (5 bases). The germline V and J ends were trimmed by 4 bases and 1 base, with 7 bases remaining between them. CDR1 SGHRS and CDR2 YFSETQ come from the germline V gene. The CDR3 covers 13 residues. CDR3 loop: CASSVGGTDTQYF. CDR3 bases: TGCGCCAGCAGCGTAGGGGGCACAGATACGCAGTATTTT.

V is TRBV3-1 (or the pseudogene TRBV3-2) and J is TRBJ1-2; D gene unclear. The V gene lost 4 bases and the J gene lost 8 bases, with 14 bases spanning the gap. This CDR3 comprises 13 residues. Germline loops: CDR1 LGHDT, CDR2 YNNKEL (reference sequence). CDR3 sequence (DNA): TGTGCCAGCAGCCTTAGAGGCCCCGCAGGCTACACCTTC. This translates into CASSLRGPAGYTF.

The chain has TRBV19 and TRBJ2-5; TRBD1 might be the D (5 bases). The germline CDR1 and CDR2 sequences are LNHDA and SQIVND (reference sequence). V shed 3 bases and J shed 5 bases, with 13 bases lying between them. This CDR3 is built from 14 residues. CDR3 amino acids: CASSMGQGLETQYF. As DNA, the CDR3 is TGTGCCAGTAGTATGGGGCAGGGTCTGGAGACCCAGTACTTC.

The J gene is TRBJ2-3, the V gene TRBV7-9; 12 nucleotides line up with TRBD2. With 5 bases clipped from V and 6 bases from J, the junction kept 15 bases outside the gene matches. Per germline, CDR1 SEHNR and CDR2 FQNEAQ (reference sequence). This CDR3 spans 18 amino acids. As DNA, the CDR3 is TGTGCCAGCAGCGACACTAGCGGGAGGACTCATCCGGGGGATACGCAGTATTTT. It encodes CASSDTSGRTHPGDTQYF.

This chain joins TRBV12-3 or TRBV12-4 and TRBJ1-2, with unresolved D. This CDR3 comprises 13 residues. V gave up 6 bases and J gave up 8 bases, with 16 bases separating them. The CDR3 DNA reads TGTGCCAGCAGCCCGGACTACCACCGGGGCTACACCTTC. This sequence encodes CASSPDYHRGYTF.

The count of this clone is one. The CDR3 DNA reads as TGCGCCAGCAGCTTGGATCGGGGTCGAGGTGGCTACACCTTC. It yields the protein CASSLDRGRGGYTF. The V call is TRBV5-1, the J call TRBJ1-2, with D unresolved. V gave up 0 bases and J gave up 7 bases, with 13 bases separating them. The CDR3 sequence is 14 residues long. Germline V gene data show CDR1 as SGHRS and CDR2 as YFSETQ.

This clone was counted only a few times. CDR3 DNA sequence: TGTGCCAGTGGAGACAGGGTTGACGAGCAGTACTTC. Protein sequence: CASGDRVDEQYF. The chain joins TRBV19 to TRBJ2-7, with 7 nucleotides matching TRBD1. There are 12 residues in the CDR3. The germline V gene encodes CDR1 LNHDA and CDR2 SQIVND (reference sequence). V trimming: 8 bases; J trimming: 5 bases; junction bases outside the gene matches: 6.

For the CDR3, the DNA is TGTGCCAGCAGAGGGACAGCCTACTCCAATCAGCCCCAGCATTTT. It encodes CASRGTAYSNQPQHF. This chain joins TRBV5-8 and TRBJ1-5; TRBD1 agrees at 7 bases. Germline V gene sequence: CDR1 SGHTS, CDR2 YDEGEE. After removal of 5 bases from V and 3 bases from J, the junction contained 8 bases not matched to a gene. The CDR3 extends over 15 amino acids.